These T cell receptor beta chains were read from a single sample in a study of Graves' ophthalmopathy and Graves' hyperthyroidism. Each CDR3 protein is one row after TCRdb ran MiXCR on the multiplex PCR reads. Among about 340,000 distinct CDR3 sequences listed, 17% were seen once. The sequenced material came from peripheral blood. The receptors come from an adult man with Graves' ophthalmopathy. CDR3s include the opening cysteine and the closing phenylalanine or tryptophan. Clone size is stated in some rows and not others, as once, few, many or a class when expanded.

v_gene	abundance	CDR3aa
TRBV7-9	many	CASSLSQGWGTEAFF
TRBV6-5	many	CASGLGHINTEAFF
TRBV7-9	many	CASTPPSGGTGELFF
TRBV4-1	many	CASSQAASGVYEQYF
TRBV6-4	many	CASRGLAGGPNWAYEQYF
TRBV19	-	CASSNQGASGNQPQHF
TRBV28	many	CASSGNLREAFF
TRBV29-1	many	CSDDADRVSYEQYF
TRBV28	many	CASSPGGDVYEQYF
TRBV5-1	many	CASSWGTGGLEQYF
TRBV9	many	CASSVSAQDYGYTF
TRBV6-2/TRBV6-3	many	CASSYGRGSGANVLTF
TRBV5-1	many	CASTTTGTDGYTF
TRBV11-2	many	CASSLISGRETQYF
TRBV12-5	many	CASGPPDRVDYEQYF
TRBV11-2	many	CTSSSHAAAQETQYF
TRBV11-2	many	CASSSVRVGELFF
TRBV4-2	-	CASSQGVGGPETQYF
TRBV20-1	many	CSAREDGDNQPQHF
TRBV20-1	many	CSAREPLPPYEQYF
TRBV27	-	CASSLRGENYGHAF
TRBV27	many	CASSPEQGTAEAFF
TRBV6-1	many	CASSVGLAGTTGELFF
TRBV30	many	CAWSVPAIGGTEAFF
TRBV20-1	many	CQVGRDSYEQYF
TRBV28	many	CASSLFGAGGGYQPQHF
TRBV13	-	CASSPGWTEYSPLHF
TRBV6-1	-	CASSGPGELFF
TRBV28	-	CASTSSLYGYTF
TRBV12-3/TRBV12-4	-	CASSFPSGVGETQYF
TRBV6-5	-	CASSHRDRQETQYF
TRBV30	many	CAWKFGGGRETQYF
TRBV3-1	-	CASSQVPRTGDGYTF
TRBV6-1	many	CASLAGGRTGANVLTF
TRBV9	many	CASSVVQGVEAFF
TRBV29-1	many	CSASPGTSGETQYF
TRBV5-5	many	CASSFNSLFTEAFF
TRBV30	many	CAWMRRGDSPLHF
TRBV12-3/TRBV12-4	-	CASSPLLAGVGRTGELFF
TRBV2	once	CASSEGGTSGTYEQYF
TRBV27	-	CASSLSDLRGAEAFF
TRBV28	many	CASSSRRGDTEAFF
TRBV9	-	CASSVGGRSMNTEAFF
TRBV10-3	many	CAISDGGGQETQYF
TRBV29-1	many	CSVRTGRNINTGELFF
TRBV5-8	many	CASSSSGGIVETQYF
TRBV15	-	CATSRDLDAQYF
TRBV11-1	many	CASSLGKGRGNTEAFF
TRBV18	many	CASSPQTGQGLETQYF
TRBV4-1	many	CASSQESLAGVTYEQYF